A selection of T cell receptor beta chains follows, all from one sample in a study of blood T cells in healthy people across ages. TCRdb passed the 5' RACE reads through MiXCR, listing each CDR3 protein once. This table has roughly 720,000 distinct CDR3 sequences, roughly 50% appearing once. The sample was blood. All receptors derive from a man older than 75 in good health. Each CDR3 is given with its conserved first and last residue. Each record gives: D gene, clone size, V gene, J gene, CDR3 DNA, CDR3 protein. D genes are given only for firm matches. Clone size is not always given. Where it is, it says once, few, many or a class for expanded clones.

.	.	TRBV5-1	TRBJ2-5	TGCGCCAGCAGCCCAATAGGGCAGGGGGGACTAGAGACCCAGTACTTC	CASSPIGQGGLETQYF
TRBD2	few	TRBV5-1	TRBJ2-5	TGCGCCAGCAGCCTCATAGCGGGAGGGCCCCCAGAGACCCAGTACTTC	CASSLIAGGPPETQYF
TRBD2	.	TRBV12-5	TRBJ2-7	TGTGCTACCTCTCTAGCGGATTACGAGCAGTACTTC	CATSLADYEQYF
.	.	TRBV4-1	TRBJ2-3	TGCGCCAGCAGCCAAGTCGGACGGACTCACAGATACGCGTATTTT	CASSQVGRTHRYAYF
.	once	TRBV11-3	TRBJ1-1	TGTGCCAGCAGCTTGGGCCTGAGGGACACTGAAGCTTTCTTT	CASSLGLRDTEAFF
.	few	TRBV6-6	TRBJ2-1	TGTGCCAGCAGTCTCCCACCCGGTGAGCAGTTCTTC	CASSLPPGEQFF
.	.	TRBV2	TRBJ2-5	TGTGCCAGCAACAGGTCAGGTCCAAGAAGAGAGACCCAGTACTTC	CASNRSGPRRETQYF
.	few	TRBV29-1	TRBJ2-3	TGCAGCGCCGCGGGGCCCCGCACAGATACGCAGTATTTT	CSAAGPRTDTQYF
.	.	TRBV2	TRBJ2-1	TGTGCCAGCAGTGGTGGGGCCGCCTACAATGAGCAGTTCTTC	CASSGGAAYNEQFF
TRBD1	.	TRBV12-3/TRBV12-4	TRBJ2-3	TGTGCCAGCAGCCCAGGGGGTTACAGATACGCGTATTTT	CASSPGGYRYAYF
.	few	TRBV12-3/TRBV12-4	TRBJ2-4	TGTGCCAGCACCCAAGCCGGCAGGGGACTATCGCTAGCCAAAAACATTCAGTACTTC	CASTQAGRGLSLAKNIQYF
TRBD1	.	TRBV7-8	TRBJ1-2	TGTGCCAGCAGCGCCTCCCGGGACAGTAACTATGGCTACACCTTC	CASSASRDSNYGYTF
.	few	TRBV21-1	TRBJ2-1	TGTGCCAGCAGCAAAGCGAGGGTCGGGCAGTTCTTC	CASSKARVGQFF
.	few	TRBV7-9	TRBJ2-3	TGTGCCAGCAGCTGGACTGGCAGCACAGATACGCAGTATTTT	CASSWTGSTDTQYF
.	once	TRBV5-1	TRBJ2-1	TGCGCCAGCAGCTTGGCCGGGGCTACATCCAATGAGCAGTTCTTC	CASSLAGATSNEQFF
TRBD2	once	TRBV20-1	TRBJ2-5	TGCAGTGCTGGGTCTAGCGGGGGGCTGGGAGAGACCCAGTACTTC	CSAGSSGGLGETQYF
.	.	TRBV7-8	TRBJ1-2	TGTGCCAGCAGCTTAGCCGCGGGGGCTAACTATGGCCACACCTTC	CASSLAAGANYGHTF
.	many	TRBV12-3/TRBV12-4	TRBJ1-2	TGTGCCAGCAGTTTTATGGGGAGGGGTGGAACTGGCTACACCTTC	CASSFMGRGGTGYTF
.	.	TRBV20-1	TRBJ1-2	TGCAGTGCTCGGGACGGGAGATATGGCTACACCTTC	CSARDGRYGYTF
TRBD2	.	TRBV7-2	TRBJ2-7	TGTGCCAGCAGCAGGACTAGCGGGGCTTACTACTACGAGCAGTACTTC	CASSRTSGAYYYEQYF
TRBD2	.	TRBV28	TRBJ2-5	TGTGCCAGCAGACTAGCGGGAGAGGGCAAGGAGCAGTACTTC	CASRLAGEGKEQYF
.	.	TRBV5-1	TRBJ1-1	TGCGCCAGCAGCCCGAACCCGGGACAAGCGAACACTGAAGCTTTCTTT	CASSPNPGQANTEAFF
.	.	TRBV11-2	TRBJ1-4	TGTGCCAGCAGCCAAACCGGTGTGGGCGTCGAACTGTTTTTT	CASSQTGVGVELFF
.	.	TRBV20-1	TRBJ1-2	TGCAGTGCTAGAGTCATGGGGAACTATGGCTACACCTTC	CSARVMGNYGYTF
.	.	TRBV25-1	TRBJ2-3	TGTGCCAGCAGTCAGAACACAGATACGCAGTATTTT	CASSQNTDTQYF
TRBD2	.	TRBV12-3/TRBV12-4	TRBJ2-1	TGTGCCAGCAGTGCTTTAGGACTAGCGATAAACTACAATGAGCAGTTCTTC	CASSALGLAINYNEQFF
TRBD2	.	TRBV14	TRBJ2-7	TGTGCCAGCAGCCAACTACTAGCGGGAATAAACGAGCAGTACTTC	CASSQLLAGINEQYF
.	.	TRBV12-3/TRBV12-4	TRBJ1-6	TGTGCCAGCAGTCTCCGACAACCACCCCTCCACTTT	CASSLRQPPLHF
TRBD1	few	TRBV29-1	TRBJ2-3	TGCAGCGCGACACCGGGACAGATCACAGATACGCAGTATTTT	CSATPGQITDTQYF
.	.	TRBV29-1	TRBJ2-7	TGCAGCGTGAGGGGACCGAGCTCCTACAATGAGCAGTACTTC	CSVRGPSSYNEQYF
.	few	TRBV7-2	TRBJ2-7	TGTGCCAGCAGCTTTCTTCCAGAGACCTCCTACGAGCAGTACTTC	CASSFLPETSYEQYF
TRBD2	.	TRBV28	TRBJ2-1	TGTGCCAGCAGTCAATCGGGACTAGCGGGAGCCTCCTACAATGAGCAGTTCTTC	CASSQSGLAGASYNEQFF
.	.	TRBV28	TRBJ2-7	TGTGCCACCGTCGGACAGAATCTTCTCTACGAGCAGTACTTC	CATVGQNLLYEQYF
.	.	TRBV5-1	TRBJ2-1	TGCGCCAGCAGTATCCCGGGCAATGAGCAGTTCTTC	CASSIPGNEQFF
.	few	TRBV7-2	TRBJ2-3	TGTGCCAGCAGCTTAATGGGGGGAACCACGCAGTATTTT	CASSLMGGTTQYF
.	few	TRBV29-1	TRBJ1-5	TGCAGCGTTTCCCCGGATAATAGCAATCAGCCCCAGCATTTT	CSVSPDNSNQPQHF
.	few	TRBV3-1	TRBJ2-1	TGTGCCAGCAGCCCCGGCTTGGGAGGTGAGCAGTTCTTC	CASSPGLGGEQFF
.	.	TRBV24-1	TRBJ2-7	TGTGCCACCAGTGATGGGGGCGGGACCTACGAGCAGTACTTC	CATSDGGGTYEQYF
.	.	TRBV24-1	TRBJ2-6	TGTGCCACCAGTGATTGGAACTCTGGGGCCAACGTCCTGACTTTC	CATSDWNSGANVLTF
TRBD2	few	TRBV9	TRBJ2-3	TGTGCCACCAGTAGACTAGCGGACACAGATACGCAGTATTTT	CATSRLADTDTQYF
.	few	TRBV7-9	TRBJ1-4	TGTGCCAGCAGCCACGGTGACCTTAGGAAACTGTTTTTT	CASSHGDLRKLFF
TRBD1	.	TRBV5-1	TRBJ1-2	TGCGCCAGCCAAGGACAGGGAAGTGACGATGGCTACACCTTC	CASQGQGSDDGYTF
.	.	TRBV6-2/TRBV6-3	TRBJ1-1	TGTGCCAGCAGCTACACGGTACCGGGCAATGAAGCTTTCTTT	CASSYTVPGNEAFF
.	.	TRBV20-1	TRBJ1-6	TGCAGTGCTAGAGATCGGCAATTGAGCTCCTATAATTCACCCCTCCACTTT	CSARDRQLSSYNSPLHF
TRBD2	.	TRBV27	TRBJ2-3	TGTGCCGCCGCCCCCGGGAGGCAGCACAGATACACGTATTTT	CAAAPGRQHRYTYF
TRBD1	once	TRBV24-1	TRBJ2-4	TGTGCCACCAGTCCCGGGACAGGGGGTGCACTAGCCAAAAACATTCAGTACTTC	CATSPGTGGALAKNIQYF
.	.	TRBV5-1	TRBJ2-1	TGCGCCAGCAGCGGCAGTCTTAATGAGCAGTTCTTC	CASSGSLNEQFF
.	.	TRBV7-8	TRBJ2-6	TGTGCCAGCAGCTTAAAATTGTTTGGGGCCAACGTCCTGACTTTC	CASSLKLFGANVLTF
.	.	TRBV20-1	TRBJ2-7	TGCAGTGGGACGGGAGTGGCCACCTACGAGCAGTACTTC	CSGTGVATYEQYF
.	.	TRBV7-2	TRBJ2-5	TGTGCCAGCGGCCTCGAGACTAGGACCCAAGAGACCCAGTACTTC	CASGLETRTQETQYF
TRBD2	.	TRBV6-2/TRBV6-3	TRBJ2-7	TGTGCCAGTACCACTAGCGGATACGAGCAGTACTTC	CASTTSGYEQYF
.	.	TRBV7-2	TRBJ1-5	TGTGCCAGCAGCCTGACAGACAATCAGCCCCAGCATTTT	CASSLTDNQPQHF
TRBD2	.	TRBV20-1	TRBJ2-3	TGCAGTGCCGGGACTAGCGGAATCACTAGCACAGATACGCAGTATTTT	CSAGTSGITSTDTQYF
.	.	TRBV27	TRBJ1-1	TGTGCCAGCAGTTCCAACAGGATTAACACTGAAGCTTTCTTT	CASSSNRINTEAFF
.	.	TRBV7-9	TRBJ2-7	TGTGCCAGCAGCAAAAAGACAGCTACTCCCTACGAGCAGTACTTC	CASSKKTATPYEQYF
.	.	TRBV6-1	TRBJ1-5	TGTGCCAGCAGCCGTAGTGGGACCCGAAGCAATCAGCCCCAGCATTTT	CASSRSGTRSNQPQHF
.	few	TRBV6-2/TRBV6-3	TRBJ2-5	TGTGCCAGCAGTCCTCGGACTACCCAAGAGACCCAGTACTTC	CASSPRTTQETQYF
.	.	TRBV18	TRBJ2-7	TGTGCCAGCTCCCCCGAGAGGCGGGAACTCTACGAGCAGTACTTC	CASSPERRELYEQYF
TRBD1	.	TRBV27	TRBJ2-7	TGTGCCAGCAGGCCAACCGGGACAGATACCTACGAGCAGTACTTC	CASRPTGTDTYEQYF